The 21 T cell receptor beta chains below all came from one sample that was sequenced in a study of cytomegalovirus exposure and HLA in healthy donors. PCR used 60 Vbeta primers and 13 Jbeta primers. Some clones are missing from TCRdb's copy, which holds only in-frame ones; the method was immunoSEQ multiplex PCR. The data hold 110,000 or so clones, with over 75% observed a single time. The sequencing sample was made of PBMCs. These receptor sequences come from a woman under 30 in good health and CMV-seronegative.

The V call is TRBV6-5, the J call TRBJ1-5; 7 bases are a match to TRBD1. J gave up 7 bases and V 8 bases, and 14 bases lay outside the gene matches. The germline V gene has CDR1 MNHEY and CDR2 SVGAGI. The CDR3 spans 15 residues. For the CDR3, the DNA is TGTGCCAGCGCCCGCCACAGGGGTGGTTTGCAGCCCCAGCATTTT. Amino acids: CASARHRGGLQPQHF.

V usage is TRBV6-6 and J usage is TRBJ1-1; the D is unclear. The germline V and J ends were trimmed by 11 bases and 7 bases, with 11 bases remaining between them. CDR1 MNHNY and CDR2 SVGAGI come from the germline V gene (reference sequence). This CDR3 has 10 residues. The CDR3 region has the DNA TGTGCCGCAGGTTTGAATGAAGCTTTCTTT. Its translation: CAAGLNEAFF.

The J gene is TRBJ2-7, the V gene TRBV7-9, with a weak D call TRBD1 (5 bases). Trimming stripped 5 bases from V and 6 bases from J, with 23 bases between. In germline, CDR1 is SEHNR, CDR2 FQNEAQ (reference sequence). This CDR3 contains 16 residues. Here the CDR3 reads CASSPDPPLSRGEQYF. CDR3 DNA: TGTGCCAGCAGCCCCGACCCCCCCCTCTCTAGGGGCGAGCAGTACTTC.

J is TRBJ1-2 and V is TRBV5-6; D is undetermined. Germline-derived CDR1 and CDR2 are SGHDT and YYEEEE. Trimming shortened V by 2 bases and J by 4 bases, and 6 bases separated the two germline ends. The CDR3 spans 12 residues. CDR3 sequence reads: CASSLVSYGYTF. CDR3 coding DNA: TGTGCCAGCAGCTTAGTGAGCTATGGCTACACCTTC. The full variable domain, its missing parts supplied by reference TRBV5-6 and TRBJ1-2, is DAGVTQSPTHLIKTRGQQVTLRCSPKSGHDTVSWYQQALGQGPQFIFQYYEEEERQRGNFPDRFSGHQFPNYSSELNVNALLLGDSALYLCASSLVSYGYTFGSGTRLTVV.

The rearrangement joins TRBV4-3 to TRBJ1-5; tentative D call: TRBD1 (5 bases). Germline V CDR1 and CDR2: LGHNA, YSLEER. This CDR3 contains 15 residues. V dropped 1 base and J dropped 4 bases, with 11 bases sitting between them. The DNA of the CDR3 is TGCGCCAGCAGCCAAGCCCGACAGACTAATCAGCCCCAGCATTTT. Residues: CASSQARQTNQPQHF.

The chain employs TRBV7-2 and TRBJ1-1, with D unresolved. CDR3 length equals 14 residues. Germline V gene lookup returns CDR1 SGHTA and CDR2 FQGNSA. The V and J ends lost 5 bases and 0 bases respectively, with 10 bases between them. CDR3 region: CASSPTVLNTEAFF. CDR3 in DNA: TGTGCCAGCAGCCCTACCGTTTTGAACACTGAAGCTTTCTTT.

This CDR3 is CSVEAGGTDTQYF. The CDR3 DNA sequence: TGCAGCGTTGAAGCAGGGGGCACAGATACGCAGTATTTT. The chain uses TRBV29-1 and TRBJ2-3; tentatively, D is TRBD1 (6 bases). Germline CDR1 reads SQVTM; CDR2 reads ANQGSEA. The CDR3 consists of 13 residues. Trimming removed 1 base from V and 1 base from J, with 6 bases in between.

The CDR3 sequence is CASSLGATGATDTQYF. As DNA, the CDR3 is TGTGCCAGCAGCTTAGGGGCCACAGGAGCTACAGATACGCAGTATTTT. The genes are TRBV7-9 and TRBJ2-3, with a tentative D call TRBD1 (5 bases). The CDR3 contains 16 residues. Trimming removed 1 base from V and 3 bases from J, with 14 bases in between. Germline values: CDR1 SEHNR, CDR2 FQNEAQ (reference sequence).

Worth noting for this clone: The identical CDR3 is also encoded by other nucleotide sequences in the sample. The V call is TRBV6-5, the J call TRBJ2-1, with D possibly matching TRBD1 (7 bases). This CDR3 contains 15 residues. The germline V gene encodes CDR1 MNHEY and CDR2 SVGAGI. Trimming cost V 1 base and J 6 bases, with 13 bases left between them. This CDR3 reads CASSYLAGGINEQFF. The CDR3 region has the DNA TGTGCCAGCAGTTACTTAGCAGGGGGGATCAATGAGCAGTTCTTC.

The gene calls are TRBV27 and TRBJ1-2; unclear D gene. CDR1 MNHEY and CDR2 SMNVEV come from the germline V gene (reference sequence). The CDR3 spans 16 residues. V lost 4 bases and J 3 bases, leaving 18 bases between the germline ends. Here the CDR3 reads CASSSHRGRGDYGYTF. In DNA, the CDR3 is TGTGCCAGCAGTTCCCACCGGGGTCGGGGAGACTATGGCTACACCTTC.

The chain couples TRBV19 to TRBJ1-2; no clear D. The germline CDR1 and CDR2 sequences are LNHDA and SQIVND (reference sequence). There are 16 residues in the CDR3. Trimming took off 6 bases at V and 3 bases at J, with 20 bases between the two ends. CDR3 nucleotides: TGTGCCAGTAGCACCTTAAGGGCGGGGAGCGACTATGGCTACACCTTC. This encodes CASSTLRAGSDYGYTF.

This clone was seen only once. This chain connects TRBV5-4 to TRBJ2-1, with a weak D call TRBD2 (6 bases). Per germline, CDR1 SGHNT and CDR2 YYREEE (reference sequence). The CDR3 is made up of 13 amino acids. Trimming left V 3 bases short and J 8 bases short, with 12 bases between. CDR3 sequence: CASSSVGGDEQFF. Written as DNA, the CDR3 is TGTGCCAGCAGCTCGGTCGGGGGAGATGAGCAGTTCTTC.

The rearrangement joins TRBV5-1 to TRBJ2-2; 7 nucleotides align to TRBD1. Germline loops: CDR1 SGHRS, CDR2 YFSETQ. This CDR3 comprises 13 residues. Unmatched junction bases numbered 5, after V lost 4 bases and J lost 8 bases. CDR3: CASSAETGGELFF. CDR3 in DNA: TGCGCCAGCAGCGCGGAGACAGGGGGGGAGCTGTTTTTT.

The chain couples TRBV6-1 to TRBJ2-1; a weak D match, TRBD2 (6 bases). Trimming cost V 5 bases and J 9 bases, with 20 bases left between them. The CDR3 spans 15 residues. Germline lookup yields CDR1 MNHNS and CDR2 SASEGT. The CDR3 DNA reads as TGTGCCAGCAGTAGGGACTCCCTCGGGGAACGTGAGCAGTTCTTC. Its translation: CASSRDSLGEREQFF.

The rearrangement uses TRBV5-1 and TRBJ2-3; 8 bases are a match to TRBD2. Per the germline V gene, CDR1 is SGHRS and CDR2 is YFSETQ. J lost 6 bases, V lost 0 bases, and 9 bases had no gene match. There are 16 residues in the CDR3. The CDR3 sequence: CASSLASGFPGDTQYF. CDR3 DNA: TGCGCCAGCAGCTTGGCTAGCGGGTTCCCGGGGGATACGCAGTATTTT.

The gene calls are TRBV28 and TRBJ2-2; the match to TRBD2 covers 16 bases. V shed 4 bases and J 6 bases; nucleotides not matched to a gene: 5. CDR1 MDHEN and CDR2 SYDVKM come from the germline V gene. The CDR3 is 17 amino acids. The CDR3 loop is CASSSGLAGGVSGELFF. The CDR3 coding sequence is TGTGCCAGCAGTTCGGGACTAGCGGGAGGGGTGTCCGGGGAGCTGTTTTTT.

A few counts support this clone. The gene calls are TRBV13 and TRBJ2-1; 11 bases are a match to TRBD1. This CDR3 contains 14 residues. The V and J ends lost 4 bases and 6 bases, in that order; junction bases with no gene match: 2. Germline lookup yields CDR1 PRHDT and CDR2 FYEKMQ (reference sequence). Here the CDR3 reads CASSSGTGGNEQFF. Written as DNA, the CDR3 is TGTGCCAGCAGCTCCGGGACAGGGGGCAATGAGCAGTTCTTC. Using reference TRBV13 and TRBJ2-1 for the parts outside the CDR3, the full variable domain is AAGVIQSPRHLIKEKRETATLKCYPIPRHDTVYWYQQGPGQDPQFLISFYEKMQSDKGSIPDRFSAQQFSDYHSELNMSSLELGDSALYFCASSSGTGGNEQFFGPGTRLTVL.

The chain has TRBV5-6 and TRBJ1-5, with TRBD1 matching over 8 bases. CDR3 length: 14 amino acids. Germline values: CDR1 SGHDT, CDR2 YYEEEE. Trimming cost V 6 bases and J 6 bases; bases outside gene matches: 8. In nucleotides, the CDR3 is TGTGCCAGCACCTCAGGGGGCAGGTTTCAGCCCCAGCATTTT. It translates to CASTSGGRFQPQHF. The complete variable domain, with remaining parts taken from reference TRBV5-6 and TRBJ1-5, reads DAGVTQSPTHLIKTRGQQVTLRCSPKSGHDTVSWYQQALGQGPQFIFQYYEEEERQRGNFPDRFSGHQFPNYSSELNVNALLLGDSALYLCASTSGGRFQPQHFGDGTRLSIL.

The chain has TRBV2 and TRBJ1-1; no reliable D call. Trimming stripped 6 bases from V and 5 bases from J, with 13 bases between. Germline-derived CDR1 and CDR2 are SNHLY and FYNNEI. The CDR3 has 13 amino acids. CDR3 coding DNA: TGTGCCAGCAGCCCCTTACGGGTGACTGAAGCTTTCTTT. Encoded protein: CASSPLRVTEAFF.

Of note for this clone: The junction and the germline gene differ at one end; a read error may be behind it. The V and J genes are TRBV27 and TRBJ2-4; TRBD1 might be the D (6 bases). CDR3 size: 14 residues. The V gene's germline CDR1 is MNHEY and CDR2 SMNVEV (reference sequence). CDR3 bases: TGTGCCAGCAGTTTATCGGGACATCCGAACAGTCAGTACTTC. The encoded protein is CASSLSGHPNSQYF.

CDR3 DNA: TGTGCCAGCAGCAACCGAGCGGGGAGCTCCTACAATGAGCAGTTCTTC. Its translation is CASSNRAGSSYNEQFF. The chain is built from TRBV6-6 and TRBJ2-1, with 7 bases identical to TRBD2. The CDR3 contains 16 residues. The junction had 8 bases not matched to a gene; V was cut back by 6 bases and J by 0 bases. Germline V gene data show CDR1 as MNHNY and CDR2 as SVGAGI (reference sequence).